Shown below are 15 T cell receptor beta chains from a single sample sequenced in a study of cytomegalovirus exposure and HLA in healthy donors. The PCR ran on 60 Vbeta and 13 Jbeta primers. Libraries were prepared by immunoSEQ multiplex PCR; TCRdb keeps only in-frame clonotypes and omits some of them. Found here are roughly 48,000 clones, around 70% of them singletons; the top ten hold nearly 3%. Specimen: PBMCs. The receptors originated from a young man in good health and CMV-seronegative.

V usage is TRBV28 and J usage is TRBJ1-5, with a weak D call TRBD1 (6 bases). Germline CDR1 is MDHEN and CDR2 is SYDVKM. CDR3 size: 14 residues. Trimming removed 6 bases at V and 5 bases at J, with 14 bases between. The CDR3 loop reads CASSLGQFDQPQHF. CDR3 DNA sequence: TGTGCCAGCAGCCTTGGACAGTTTGATCAGCCCCAGCATTTT.

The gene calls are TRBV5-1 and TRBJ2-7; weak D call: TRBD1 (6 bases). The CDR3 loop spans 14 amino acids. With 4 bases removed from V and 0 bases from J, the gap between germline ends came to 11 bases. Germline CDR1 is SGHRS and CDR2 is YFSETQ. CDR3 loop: CASSPPDSSYEQYF. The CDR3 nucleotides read TGCGCCAGCAGCCCCCCGGACAGCTCCTACGAGCAGTACTTC. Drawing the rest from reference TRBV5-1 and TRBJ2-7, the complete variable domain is KAGVTQTPRYLIKTRGQQVTLSCSPISGHRSVSWYQQTPGQGLQFLFEYFSETQRNKGNFPGRFSGRQFSNSRSEMNVSTLELGDSALYLCASSPPDSSYEQYFGPGTRLTVT.

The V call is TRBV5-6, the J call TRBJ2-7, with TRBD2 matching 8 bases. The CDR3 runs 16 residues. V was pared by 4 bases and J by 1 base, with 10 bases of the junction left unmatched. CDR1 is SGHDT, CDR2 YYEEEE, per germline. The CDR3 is CASSPLSGRSSYEQYF. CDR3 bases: TGTGCCAGCAGCCCTTTGAGCGGGAGAAGTTCCTACGAGCAGTACTTC.

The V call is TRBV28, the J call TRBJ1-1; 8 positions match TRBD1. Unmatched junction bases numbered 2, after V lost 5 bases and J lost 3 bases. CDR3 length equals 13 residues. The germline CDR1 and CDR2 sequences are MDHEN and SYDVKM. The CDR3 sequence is CASSPDRDTEAFF. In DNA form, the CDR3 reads TGTGCCAGCAGTCCGGACAGGGACACTGAAGCTTTCTTT. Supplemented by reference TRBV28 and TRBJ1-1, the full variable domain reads DVKVTQSSRYLVKRTGEKVFLECVQDMDHENMFWYRQDPGLGLRLIYFSYDVKMKEKGDIPEGYSVSREKKERFSLILESASTNQTSMYLCASSPDRDTEAFFGQGTRLTVV.

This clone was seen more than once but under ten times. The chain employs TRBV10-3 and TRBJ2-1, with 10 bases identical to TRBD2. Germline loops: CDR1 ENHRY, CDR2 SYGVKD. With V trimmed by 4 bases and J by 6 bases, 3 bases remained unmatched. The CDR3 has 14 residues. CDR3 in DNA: TGTGCCATCAGTGGTTCTAGCGGGAGCAATGAGCAGTTCTTC. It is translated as CAISGSSGSNEQFF.

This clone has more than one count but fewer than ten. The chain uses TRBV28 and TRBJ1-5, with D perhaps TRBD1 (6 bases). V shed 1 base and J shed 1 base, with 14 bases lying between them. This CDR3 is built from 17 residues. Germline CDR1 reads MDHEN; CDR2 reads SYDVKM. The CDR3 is CASSLLGGGRSNQPQHF. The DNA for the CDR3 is TGTGCCAGCAGTTTATTGGGGGGGGGCCGGAGCAATCAGCCCCAGCATTTT.

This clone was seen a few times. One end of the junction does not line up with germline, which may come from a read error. The CDR3 spells CASSSTTTGLGRESQYF. The CDR3 DNA sequence: TGTGCCAGCAGCTCCACGACAACAGGGTTGGGGAGAGAGAGCCAGTACTTC. The chain is built from TRBV7-6 and TRBJ2-5, with D possibly matching TRBD1 (6 bases). The CDR3 covers 17 residues. Germline-derived CDR1 and CDR2 are SGHVS and FNYEAQ.

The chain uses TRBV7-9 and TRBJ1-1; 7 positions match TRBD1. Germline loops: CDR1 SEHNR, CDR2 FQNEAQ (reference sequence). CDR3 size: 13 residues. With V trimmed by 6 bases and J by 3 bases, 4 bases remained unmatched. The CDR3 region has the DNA TGTGCCAGCAGGGGGGGACAGTACACTGAAGCTTTCTTT. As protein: CASRGGQYTEAFF.

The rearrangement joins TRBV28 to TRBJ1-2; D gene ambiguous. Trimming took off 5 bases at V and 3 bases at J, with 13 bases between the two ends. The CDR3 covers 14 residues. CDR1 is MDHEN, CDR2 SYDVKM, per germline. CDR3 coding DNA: TGTGCCAGCAGTCTCCCGACTGACTACTATGGCTACACCTTC. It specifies CASSLPTDYYGYTF.

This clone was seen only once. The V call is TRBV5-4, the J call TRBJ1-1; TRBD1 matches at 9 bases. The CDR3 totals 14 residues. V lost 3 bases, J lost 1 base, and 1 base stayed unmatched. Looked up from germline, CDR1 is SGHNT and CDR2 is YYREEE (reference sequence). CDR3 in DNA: TGTGCCAGCAGCTCGACAGGGGGGAACACTGAAGCTTTCTTT. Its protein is CASSSTGGNTEAFF.

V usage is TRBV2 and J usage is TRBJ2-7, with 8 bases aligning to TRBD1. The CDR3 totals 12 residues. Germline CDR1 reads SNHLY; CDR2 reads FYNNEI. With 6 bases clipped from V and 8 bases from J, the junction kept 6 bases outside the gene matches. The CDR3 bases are TGTGCCAGCAGGCTACAGGGGGATCAGCAGTACTTC. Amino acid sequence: CASRLQGDQQYF.

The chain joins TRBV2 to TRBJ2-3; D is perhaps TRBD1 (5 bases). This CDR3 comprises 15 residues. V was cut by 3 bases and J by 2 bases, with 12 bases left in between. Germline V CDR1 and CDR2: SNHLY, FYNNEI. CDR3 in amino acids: CASSDATVVTDTQYF. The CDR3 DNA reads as TGTGCCAGCAGTGACGCGACAGTGGTCACAGATACGCAGTATTTT.

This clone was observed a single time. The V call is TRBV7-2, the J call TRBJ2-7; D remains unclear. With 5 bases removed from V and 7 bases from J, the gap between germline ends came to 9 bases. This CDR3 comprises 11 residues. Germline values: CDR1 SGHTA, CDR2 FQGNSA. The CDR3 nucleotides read TGTGCCAGCAGCCCCCTGACAGAGCAGTACTTC. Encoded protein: CASSPLTEQYF.

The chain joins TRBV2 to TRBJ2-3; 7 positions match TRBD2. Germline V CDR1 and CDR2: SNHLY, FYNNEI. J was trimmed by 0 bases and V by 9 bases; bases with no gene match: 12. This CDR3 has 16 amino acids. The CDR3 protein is CASQPLAASSTDTQYF. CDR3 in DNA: TGTGCCAGTCAGCCTCTAGCGGCATCTAGCACAGATACGCAGTATTTT.

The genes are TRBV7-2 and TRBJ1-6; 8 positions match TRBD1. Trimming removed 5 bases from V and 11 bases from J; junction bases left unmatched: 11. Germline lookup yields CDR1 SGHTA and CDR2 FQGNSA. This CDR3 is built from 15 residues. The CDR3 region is CASSRTDRAPAPLHF. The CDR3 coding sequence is TGTGCCAGCAGCCGTACGGACAGGGCCCCAGCACCCCTCCACTTT.